Listed here is a single T cell receptor (beta chain). The antigen remains undetermined. For TCR beta libraries, roughly 2 micrograms of genomic DNA were obtained from cryopreserved PBMCs. V lost 4 bases and J 4 bases, leaving 10 bases between the germline ends. The CDR3 covers 13 residues. Per the germline V gene, CDR1 is MNHNS and CDR2 is SASEGT. The data originate from a study of cytotoxic CD8 clonotypes in ibrutinib-treated CLL. Study as a whole: The group held 10 to 11 relapsed/refractory and around 14 treatment-naive patients, with fewer than 18 IGHV unmutated.

Study-level results: Under treatment, the uncommon public clonotypes either contracted or remained stable.

Investigators sought sequencing depths of between 1 in 200,000 and 1 in 1 million T cells. Method: immunoSEQ multiplex PCR; TCRdb's copy keeps in-frame clones and lacks some. Of 100,000 to 150,000 clones listed, approximately 83% are singletons. J is TRBJ1-1 and V is TRBV6-1; D not resolved. This receptor was identified in a human donor with chronic lymphocytic leukemia. Source: PBMCs, taken after 24 months of ibrutinib treatment. The CDR3 region has the DNA TGTGCCAGCAGTGGGATATCGGGCACTGAAGCTTTCTTT. It specifies CASSGISGTEAFF.